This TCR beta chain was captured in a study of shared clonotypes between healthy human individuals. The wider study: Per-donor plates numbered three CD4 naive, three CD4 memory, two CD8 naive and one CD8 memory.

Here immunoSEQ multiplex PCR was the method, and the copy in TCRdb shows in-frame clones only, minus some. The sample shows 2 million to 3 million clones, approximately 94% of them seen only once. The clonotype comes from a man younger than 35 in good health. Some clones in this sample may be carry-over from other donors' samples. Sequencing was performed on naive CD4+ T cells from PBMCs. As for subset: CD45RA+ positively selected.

CDR3 amino acids: CASSLWQLNQPQHF. DNA of the CDR3: TGTGCCAGCAGCTTGTGGCAGCTCAATCAGCCCCAGCATTTT. V gene TRBV5-6 combines with J gene TRBJ1-5; D call uncertain. The germline V gene has CDR1 SGHDT and CDR2 YYEEEE. With 1 base removed from V and 3 bases from J, the gap between germline ends came to 8 bases. The CDR3 contains 14 residues.